This is a list of T cell receptor beta chains from one sample in a study of Ad26.COV2.S vaccination and SARS-CoV-2 variants. Using immunoSEQ multiplex PCR, the repertoire was profiled, and TCRdb retains in-frame clones only, with some absent. Of 450,000 to 550,000 clones detected, roughly nine tenths appear once; the ten largest clones hold about 2.5%. The specimen comprised peripheral blood, sampled in a trial of Ad26.COV2.S vaccine versus placebo. All receptors derive from a person between 18 and 60 years old who received the Ad26.COV2.S COVID-19 vaccine or a placebo. CDR3s include the opening cysteine and the closing phenylalanine or tryptophan. Each record gives: J gene, V gene, clone size, D gene, CDR3 DNA, CDR3 protein. A D gene is named only where the DNA matches it firmly. Size values are once, few and many counts, or a class for expanded clones, and some rows have none.

>TRBJ2-3|TRBV24-1|.|TRBD1
TGTGCCACCAGTGATTGGACAGGGGTCACAGATACGCAGTATTTT
CATSDWTGVTDTQYF
>TRBJ1-2|TRBV21-1|.|.
TGTGCCATCAAAACCGGGAGGGAGGCCCGGGCAGTCTACTATGGCTACACCTTC
CAIKTGREARAVYYGYTF
>TRBJ2-3|TRBV6-5|.|.
TGTGCCAGCAGTTGGAGGGTCAGCACAGATACGCAGTATTTT
CASSWRVSTDTQYF
>TRBJ1-4|TRBV13|.|.
TGTGCCAGCAGCTTAAGGCCTTTCTACGGGCCTAATGAAAAACTGTTTTTT
CASSLRPFYGPNEKLFF
>TRBJ1-2|TRBV7-2|.|.
TGTGCCAGCAGCTTATTCGCGGCCAACTATGGCTACACCTTC
CASSLFAANYGYTF
>TRBJ1-6|TRBV19|.|TRBD1
TGTGCCAGTAGTTCCCCGGGACAGGGAAGTAATTCACCCCTCCACTTT
CASSSPGQGSNSPLHF
>TRBJ2-5|TRBV4-1|.|TRBD1
TGCGCCAGCAGCCAACTTACAGGGGTGAAGACCCAGTACTTC
CASSQLTGVKTQYF
>TRBJ2-4|TRBV4-3|.|TRBD1
TGCGCCAGCAGCCGCGGACAGGGGGCAAAAAACATTCAGTACTTC
CASSRGQGAKNIQYF
>TRBJ1-4|TRBV12-3/TRBV12-4|.|.
TGTGCCAGCAGTTTGCGGGGGTACGAAAAACTGTTTTTT
CASSLRGYEKLFF
>TRBJ1-4|TRBV19|.|.
TGTGCCAGTAGTATCGCCAGGGGTGGGGAAAAACTGTTTTTT
CASSIARGGEKLFF
>TRBJ2-5|TRBV5-1|.|.
TGCGCCAGCAGCTTGTTTGGTGTAGAGACCCAGTACTTC
CASSLFGVETQYF
>TRBJ2-1|TRBV3-1/TRBV3-2|.|TRBD2
TGTGCCAGCAGCCTCTGGACTAGTACTAACAATGAGCAGTTCTTC
CASSLWTSTNNEQFF
>TRBJ2-7|TRBV6-5|.|.
TGTGCCAGCACCAGGGGCGGGACTGGCTCCTACGAGCAGTACTTC
CASTRGGTGSYEQYF
>TRBJ1-4|TRBV5-1|.|.
TGCGCCAGCAGCTTGGGGTTCAGGACTCGAGCAACTAATGAAAAACTGTTTTTT
CASSLGFRTRATNEKLFF
>TRBJ1-3|TRBV7-3|few|.
TGTGCCAGCAGCGGCGGGACGGCTGACTCTGGAAACACCATATATTTT
CASSGGTADSGNTIYF
>TRBJ2-2|TRBV7-9|.|.
TGTGCCAGCAGAGCCGATCTAAGTGGGAGCACCGGGGAGCTGTTTTTT
CASRADLSGSTGELFF
>TRBJ2-1|TRBV11-3|.|.
TGTGCCAGCAGCGGAGCCCAATACAATGAGCAGTTCTTC
CASSGAQYNEQFF
>TRBJ1-2|TRBV4-3|.|.
TGCGCCAGCAGCCAAGTATGGACGGACCGGCCCAATAACTATGGCTACACCTTC
CASSQVWTDRPNNYGYTF
>TRBJ1-2|TRBV18|.|.
TGTGCCAGCTCTACGGGAAGGGGTACGGGATATGGCTACACCTTC
CASSTGRGTGYGYTF
>TRBJ2-1|TRBV20-1|.|.
TGCAGTGCTAGGCGGAGTGGGCAGTTCTTC
CSARRSGQFF
>TRBJ1-4|TRBV19|.|.
TGTGCCAGTAACACTGCTCGACGGGCAACTAATGAAAAACTGTTTTTT
CASNTARRATNEKLFF
>TRBJ2-5|TRBV2|.|.
TGTGCCAGCAATCCGGCCAGGGAAAGAAGCGGGACCCAGTACTTC
CASNPARERSGTQYF
>TRBJ2-3|TRBV11-3|.|.
TGTGCCAGCAGCTTATCGCAGTGGGATACGCAGTATTTT
CASSLSQWDTQYF
>TRBJ1-4|TRBV5-1|.|.
.
CASSFGGGAYGKQLFF
>TRBJ1-5|TRBV5-3|.|.
TGTGCCAGAAGCTTGGGGGACTACTTGAATCAGCCCCAGCATTTT
CARSLGDYLNQPQHF